This T cell receptor (beta chain) is drawn from a study of blood T cells in healthy people across ages. This clonotype has just a few counts. Its antigen is as yet unknown. The study, taken as a whole, reports: Whereas aged donors had fewer naive CD4+ cells, long-lived donors had more of them and higher diversity. With age, beta diversity per million T cells declined roughly linearly, significantly by 30 to 40.

The donors, all healthy, were Caucasians living in Russia, aged 6 to 90. Total RNA extraction produced at least 5.5 micrograms (per sample) for the study. The V segment lost 5 bases and the J segment 7 bases; nucleotides outside the gene matches: 15. This CDR3 comprises 15 residues. CDR1 and CDR2 from the germline V gene are DFQATT and SNEGSKA (reference sequence). Together with a sample-barcoded 5' primer, a J-beta primer mix was included in a second PCR lasting roughly 6 to 12 cycles. TCRdb reanalysed the 5' RACE reads using MiXCR and keeps one entry per CDR3 protein. Of 1.5 million to 2 million distinct CDR3 sequences in the sample, approximately 32% were seen once.

J is TRBJ2-5 and V is TRBV20-1; 8 positions match TRBD2. Sequences were obtained from blood. The TCR sequence derives from a woman aged 30 to 39 in good health. For the CDR3, the DNA is TGCAGTGCTTCCCTGGGGGCTAGCGGGTCGGGGACCCAGTACTTC. This encodes CSASLGASGSGTQYF.